Included here is one T cell receptor (beta chain) sequence, with context. It lacks a known antigen. Within one base of it there is no much larger clone, and no base qualities were kept. The library relied on the immunoSEQ multiplex PCR assay. TCRdb limited this immuneACCESS table to in-frame rearrangements with V and J called. A share of clones is missing; checked studies link under half to unresolved V genes, and the rest is unexplained. A total of 30,000 to 40,000 clones appear in this sample, roughly nine tenths of them only once. The top ten constitute 2.5% to 3.5% of the sample. V sheds 4 bases and J sheds 1 base, leaving 16 bases between their ends. The CDR3 numbers 16 residues from cysteine through phenylalanine. Only CDR3 DNA is held: 48 bases, read in frame from base 1. Per the germline V gene (reference sequence), LNHDA is the CDR1 and SQIVND is the CDR2. This specimen comes from a study of T cell changes during pregnancy in multiple sclerosis (dated by TCRdb to the late 2010s). Regarding the complete study: The study looked at changes in the T cell repertoire across pregnancy in women with multiple sclerosis.

The V gene is TRBV19 and the J gene is TRBJ2-5, with TRBD2 as a weak D call on 6 bases. This receptor was identified in a female donor in good health, enrolled as a control in a pregnancy study. The sample here was CD4+ T cells from peripheral blood mononuclear cells, taken in the third trimester of pregnancy. The sequenced DNA is TGTGCCAGTAGTACCTCCGGGGCGGGGATCCAAGAGACCCAGTACTTC. Translated, it reads CASSTSGAGIQETQYF.